Shown below are 25 T cell receptor beta chains from a single sample sequenced in a study of beta chain features in type 1 diabetes. TCRB transcripts that were expressed got sequenced, as all of the isolated RNA had been reverse transcribed. The table came from immunoSEQ multiplex PCR; TCRdb's copy has only in-frame clones and leaves some out. The profile shows approximately 120,000 clones, 15% to 20% of them singletons. General observations from the study: Shorter TCRB CDR3s, moderately but significantly so, were found in Type 1 diabetes patients in all four CD4+ subsets.

Antigens of these TCRs are unknown. The sample consisted of central memory CD4+ T cells from blood. These receptors were collected from a man between 18 and 29 years old with type 1 diabetes.

This clone was counted many times. This chain joins TRBV4-2 and TRBJ2-3; D is uncertain. In germline, CDR1 is LGHNA, CDR2 YNFKEQ. Trimming shortened V by 4 bases and J by 3 bases, and 14 bases separated the two germline ends. CDR3 length: 15 residues. DNA for the CDR3: TGTGCCAGCAGCCGTCTGTCAAGCCTTACAGATACGCAGTATTTT. Translating it yields CASSRLSSLTDTQYF.

This clone was seen a handful of times. This chain joins TRBV29-1 and TRBJ2-3; TRBD2 matches 7 bases. With 6 bases clipped from V and 3 bases from J, the junction kept 18 bases outside the gene matches. CDR1 is SQVTM and CDR2 is ANQGSEA in the germline V gene. This CDR3 has 17 residues. The CDR3 DNA reads TGCAGCGTGCATGGGGCCTTGCGGGAGCTGGGGACAGATACGCAGTATTTT. It yields the protein CSVHGALRELGTDTQYF.

The rearrangement links TRBV13 to TRBJ2-7; D possibly corresponds to TRBD2 (6 bases). The V and J ends lost 0 bases and 4 bases respectively, with 16 bases between them. This CDR3 contains 16 residues. Germline V gene sequence: CDR1 PRHDT, CDR2 FYEKMQ (reference sequence). The CDR3, as DNA: TGTGCCAGCAGCTTAGGCCCCGGGAGCGAGCGGTACGAGCAGTACTTC. Encoded protein: CASSLGPGSERYEQYF.

The V and J genes are TRBV10-3 and TRBJ1-1, with TRBD1 matching over 11 bases. The CDR3 is 14 amino acids. V was pared by 6 bases and J by 2 bases, with 2 bases of the junction left unmatched. Germline CDR1 reads ENHRY; CDR2 reads SYGVKD. In DNA form, the CDR3 reads TGTGCCATCAGGGGACAGGGGGATAACACTGAAGCTTTCTTT. Amino acids: CAIRGQGDNTEAFF.

This clone was counted a few times. The genes are TRBV5-1 and TRBJ2-7, with D perhaps being TRBD1 or TRBD2 (5 bases each). The V end lost 0 bases, the J end lost 0 bases, and 10 bases lay between the germline ends. The V gene's germline CDR1 is SGHRS and CDR2 YFSETQ. The CDR3 runs to 15 residues. The CDR3 DNA is TGCGCCAGCAGCTTGGAGTGGGGGAGCTCCTACGAGCAGTACTTC. This encodes CASSLEWGSSYEQYF.

The V and J genes are TRBV7-9 and TRBJ2-2; D is unresolved. The CDR3 runs to 11 residues. The germline V gene encodes CDR1 SEHNR and CDR2 FQNEAQ (reference sequence). Trimming shortened V by 4 bases and J by 10 bases, and 7 bases separated the two germline ends. Here the CDR3 reads CASSSWAELFF. CDR3 coding DNA: TGTGCCAGCAGCTCTTGGGCGGAGCTGTTTTTT.

This clone has only a few counts. This chain uses TRBV2 with TRBJ2-1; the D gene is possibly TRBD1 (6 bases). The germline V gene encodes CDR1 SNHLY and CDR2 FYNNEI. With 6 bases removed from V and 13 bases from J, the gap between germline ends came to 13 bases. The length of the CDR3 is 11 residues. The DNA for the CDR3 is TGTGCCAGCAGCTATGACAGGCTCCAGTTCTTC. Translating it yields CASSYDRLQFF.

This clone turned up a few times. The genes are TRBV27 and TRBJ2-7; weak D call: TRBD1 (6 bases). Germline-derived CDR1 and CDR2 are MNHEY and SMNVEV (reference sequence). Trimming pared 2 bases from V and 6 bases from J, leaving 11 bases between. The CDR3 covers 13 residues. CDR3: CASSLNRVSEQYF. The CDR3 coding sequence is TGTGCCAGCAGTTTAAACAGGGTTAGCGAGCAGTACTTC.

This clone has a handful of counts. The chain uses TRBV2 and TRBJ2-5; TRBD2 might be the D (6 bases). The CDR3 contains 16 residues. V was pared by 2 bases and J by 5 bases, with 18 bases between. Germline lookup yields CDR1 SNHLY and CDR2 FYNNEI. CDR3 nucleotides: TGTGCCAGCAGTGAAACGGGACTCCCTCTCCGGGAGACCCAGTACTTC. Amino acid sequence: CASSETGLPLRETQYF.

This clone has only a few counts. The rearrangement links TRBV9 to TRBJ2-5; TRBD2 might be the D (6 bases). The germline V gene encodes CDR1 SGDLS and CDR2 YYNGEE. The V end was cut by 2 bases, the J end by 5 bases, with 16 bases between. There are 15 residues in the CDR3. As DNA, the CDR3 is TGTGCCAGCAGCGTGGGCGGGGCCAAGACGGAGACCCAGTACTTC. Translating it yields CASSVGGAKTETQYF.

Note on this clone: The sample holds other DNA sequences that translate to the same CDR3. This rearrangement joins TRBV6-6 to TRBJ2-3; 8 bases agree with TRBD1. The V gene's germline CDR1 is MNHNY and CDR2 SVGAGI (reference sequence). The CDR3 covers 15 residues. J lost 6 bases, V lost 2 bases, and 7 bases had no gene match. CDR3 loop: CASSYQGARTDTQYF. The CDR3 coding sequence is TGTGCCAGCAGTTACCAGGGGGCGCGTACGGATACGCAGTATTTT.

A few counts support this clone. This chain uses TRBV18 with TRBJ2-5; D remains ambiguous. Deletions cut 1 base from V and 2 bases from J, with 11 bases between. The germline CDR1 and CDR2 sequences are KGHSH and LQKENI. The CDR3 runs 15 residues. Written as DNA, the CDR3 is TGTGCCAGCTCACCACTCGACGGGTTTCAAGAGACCCAGTACTTC. Residues: CASSPLDGFQETQYF. Looking up the rest from reference TRBV18 and TRBJ2-5 gives the full variable domain: NAGVMQNPRHLVRRRGQEARLRCSPMKGHSHVYWYRQLPEEGLKFMVYLQKENIIDESGMPKERFSAEFPKEGPSILRIQQVVRGDSAAYFCASSPLDGFQETQYFGPGTRLLVL.

With regard to this clone: Other nucleotide sequences in the sample specify the same CDR3. The chain has TRBV2 and TRBJ1-5; D uncertain. Trimming took 1 base from V and 4 from J, leaving 8 bases between them. Germline V gene sequence: CDR1 SNHLY, CDR2 FYNNEI. CDR3 length equals 14 residues. The CDR3 region has the DNA TGTGCCAGCAGTGAAGTTCAGAGTAATCAGCCCCAGCATTTT. It codes for CASSEVQSNQPQHF.

This clone was observed at least ten times. The J gene is TRBJ1-6, the V gene TRBV21-1; the D segment call TRBD1 is taken from the table without a DNA check. TRBV21-1 is designated a pseudogene. This CDR3 region has 15 residues. Written as DNA, the CDR3 is TGTGCCAGCAGCAAAGCAGGGGTCGAGAGTTCACCCCTCCACTTT. Translated: CASSKAGVESSPLHF.

The chain links TRBV28 to TRBJ1-5; D remains unclear. Per germline, CDR1 MDHEN and CDR2 SYDVKM. The CDR3 totals 16 residues. V dropped 5 bases and J dropped 3 bases, with 17 bases sitting between them. The CDR3 DNA is TGTGCCAGCAGTCCCCATCCTGCTGGACTCAATCAGCCCCAGCATTTT. Translating it yields CASSPHPAGLNQPQHF.

This clone has more than one count but fewer than ten. The chain links TRBV10-3 to TRBJ2-2; D ambiguous. The CDR3 contains 12 residues. V shed 4 bases and J shed 14 bases, with 14 bases lying between them. Germline V gene data show CDR1 as ENHRY and CDR2 as SYGVKD. CDR3 bases: TGTGCCATCAGTGTCTCGGAAAGACAACTGTTTTTT. As protein: CAISVSERQLFF.

This clone was seen only a few times. The rearrangement joins TRBV2 to TRBJ2-7, with TRBD2 identical over 9 bases. The CDR3 length is 14 residues. J lost 3 bases, V lost 7 bases, and 7 bases had no gene match. Per germline, CDR1 SNHLY and CDR2 FYNNEI. The CDR3 DNA sequence: TGTGCCAGCACCCTTAGCGGGAGCTTCTACGAGCAGTACTTC. Amino acid sequence: CASTLSGSFYEQYF.

This clone turned up a few times. The chain joins TRBV18 to TRBJ1-5, with TRBD1 as a possible D gene (6 bases). V lost 6 bases and J 6 bases, leaving 12 bases between the germline ends. CDR1 is KGHSH and CDR2 is LQKENI in the germline V gene. CDR3 length: 13 amino acids. The CDR3, as DNA: TGTGCCAGCTCTCGGGGGCCGAGTCAGCCCCAGCATTTT. Encoded protein: CASSRGPSQPQHF.

This clone was observed at least ten times. The V call is TRBV5-6, the J call TRBJ2-6; D is uncertain. V was shortened by 5 bases and J by 2 bases, with 2 bases between the two germline ends. Germline lookup yields CDR1 SGHDT and CDR2 YYEEEE. The CDR3 covers 12 residues. The CDR3 nucleotides are TGTGCCAGCAGGGCTGGGGCCAACGTCCTGACTTTC. This translates into CASRAGANVLTF.

The V gene is TRBV27, the J gene TRBJ2-7; 7 nucleotides agree with TRBD1. CDR1 and CDR2 (germline): MNHEY, SMNVEV (reference sequence). The CDR3 is 14 amino acids. With 2 bases clipped from V and 4 bases from J, the junction kept 5 bases outside the gene matches. The CDR3 bases are TGTGCCAGCAGTTTAGCTGAGGGGGCGTACGAGCAGTACTTC. The encoded protein is CASSLAEGAYEQYF.

This clone was observed a few times. V usage is TRBV10-3 and J usage is TRBJ1-1; D is possibly TRBD1 (5 bases). Germline CDR1 is ENHRY and CDR2 is SYGVKD. The CDR3 is 15 amino acids. The CDR3 here is CATRVNLGGNTEAFF. CDR3 bases: TGTGCAACAAGGGTTAACCTCGGGGGGAACACTGAAGCTTTCTTT.

Only a few counts were recorded for this clone. CDR3: CASSPPEGRAEAFF. The CDR3, as DNA: TGTGCCAGCTCACCACCCGAAGGTCGCGCTGAAGCTTTCTTT. The chain uses TRBV18 and TRBJ1-1; D remains ambiguous. This CDR3 has 14 amino acids. V shed 0 bases and J shed 6 bases, with 11 bases lying between them. Germline values: CDR1 KGHSH, CDR2 LQKENI.

The chain has TRBV5-6 and TRBJ2-1; possible D gene TRBD1, 6 bases. The germline V and J ends were trimmed by 4 bases and 5 bases, with 25 bases remaining between them. Germline V CDR1 and CDR2: SGHDT, YYEEEE. This CDR3 contains 18 residues. The CDR3 region is CASSPRGSYVRVNNEQFF. In nucleotides, the CDR3 is TGTGCCAGCAGCCCCAGGGGTAGCTACGTCAGGGTAAACAATGAGCAGTTCTTC. Together with reference TRBV5-6 and TRBJ2-1, the CDR3 gives the full variable domain: DAGVTQSPTHLIKTRGQQVTLRCSPKSGHDTVSWYQQALGQGPQFIFQYYEEEERQRGNFPDRFSGHQFPNYSSELNVNALLLGDSALYLCASSPRGSYVRVNNEQFFGPGTRLTVL.

There are a few counts of this clone. This sequence joins TRBV10-3 and TRBJ2-3; TRBD2 aligns across 8 bases. V was clipped by 4 bases and J by 2 bases; unmatched bases: 8. Germline loops: CDR1 ENHRY, CDR2 SYGVKD. CDR3 length: 16 amino acids. In DNA, the CDR3 is TGTGCCATCAGTGCGGGTTTAGCGGGAAACACAGATACGCAGTATTTT. Protein: CAISAGLAGNTDTQYF.

V gene TRBV2 combines with J gene TRBJ2-1, with D possibly TRBD1 on 5 matching bases. Per the germline V gene, CDR1 is SNHLY and CDR2 is FYNNEI. V was pared by 0 bases and J by 5 bases, with 5 bases between. The CDR3 loop spans 13 amino acids. CDR3 coding DNA: TGTGCCAGCAGTGAAGCCAGGGACAATGAGCAGTTCTTC. Its protein product is CASSEARDNEQFF.